Sequencing of this T cell receptor (beta chain) was carried out in a study of shared clonotypes between healthy human individuals. Germline loops: CDR1 ENHRY, CDR2 SYGVKD. The junction had 8 bases not matched to a gene; V was cut back by 3 bases and J by 5 bases. The CDR3 consists of 16 residues. The method was immunoSEQ multiplex PCR; TCRdb's version includes in-frame clones alone and lacks a portion of them. The sample carries under 600,000 clones, 60% to 80% recorded once. This clonotype was sampled from a middle-aged woman in good health. Some clones in this sample may be carry-over from other donors' samples. The chain joins TRBV10-3 to TRBJ1-4; 8 bases map to TRBD1. Material for sequencing was PBMCs. CDR3 residues: CAISDRRTGLNEKLFF. The CDR3 nucleotides are TGTGCCATCAGTGATAGGAGGACAGGGCTAAATGAAAAACTGTTTTTT.